This entry features one T cell receptor (beta chain) sequence. This entry comes from a study of blood T cell repertoires in COVID-19. Study at large: PBMCs, B-cell-depleted T cells, or T cells were the source of the cDNA or gDNA that made up the material.

Per the study methods: Nucleated cell number was recorded as an estimate derived from reference gene primer amplification. This table comes from immunoSEQ multiplex PCR, and its TCRdb copy is limited to in-frame clones, with some not included. V and J calls and clone size are given by that table; D and trimming were obtained from the DNA. Of 150,000 to 200,000 clones in the sample, around 88% were seen once. Germline lookup yields CDR1 SGDLS and CDR2 YYNGEE. This CDR3 has 17 amino acids. With V trimmed by 0 bases and J by 7 bases, 12 bases remained unmatched. Sequenced sample: peripheral blood. This chain connects TRBV9 to TRBJ2-7, with 11 bases matching TRBD1. This receptor was obtained from a human donor in a cohort sampled during active COVID-19. CDR3 DNA: TGTGCCAGCAGCGTAGGGGGGGGAGGACAGGGGGCCTGGGAGCAGTACTTC. This gives the protein CASSVGGGGQGAWEQYF. Filled out from reference TRBV9 and TRBJ2-7, the complete variable domain reads DSGVTQTPKHLITATGQRVTLRCSPRSGDLSVYWYQQSLDQGLQFLIQYYNGEERAKGNILERFSAQQFPDLHSELNLSSLELGDSALYFCASSVGGGGQGAWEQYFGPGTRLTVT.